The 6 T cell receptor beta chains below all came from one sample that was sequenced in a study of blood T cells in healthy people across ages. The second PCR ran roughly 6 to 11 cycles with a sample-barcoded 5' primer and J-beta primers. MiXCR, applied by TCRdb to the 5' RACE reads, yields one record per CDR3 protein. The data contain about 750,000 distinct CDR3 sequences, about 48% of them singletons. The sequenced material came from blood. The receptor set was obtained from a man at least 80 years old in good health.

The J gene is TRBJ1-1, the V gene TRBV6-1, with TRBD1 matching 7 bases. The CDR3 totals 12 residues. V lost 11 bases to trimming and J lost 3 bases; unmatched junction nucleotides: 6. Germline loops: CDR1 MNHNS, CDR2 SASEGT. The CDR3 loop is CAGRQGHTEAFF. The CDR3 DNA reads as TGTGCCGGCCGACAGGGCCACACTGAAGCTTTCTTT.

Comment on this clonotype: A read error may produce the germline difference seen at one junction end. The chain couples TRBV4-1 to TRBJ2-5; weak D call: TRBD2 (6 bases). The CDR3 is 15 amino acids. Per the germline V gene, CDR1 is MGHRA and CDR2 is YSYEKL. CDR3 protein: CASSLFSGTQETQYF. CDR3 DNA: TGTGCCAGCAGCTTATTTTCGGGGACTCAAGAGACCCAGTACTTC.

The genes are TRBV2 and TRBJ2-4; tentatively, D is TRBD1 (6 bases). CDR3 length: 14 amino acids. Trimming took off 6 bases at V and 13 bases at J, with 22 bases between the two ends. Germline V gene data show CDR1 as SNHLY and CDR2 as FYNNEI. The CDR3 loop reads CASSRDTEFGEQYF. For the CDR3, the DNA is TGTGCCAGCAGCCGGGACACGGAGTTTGGGGAGCAGTACTTC.

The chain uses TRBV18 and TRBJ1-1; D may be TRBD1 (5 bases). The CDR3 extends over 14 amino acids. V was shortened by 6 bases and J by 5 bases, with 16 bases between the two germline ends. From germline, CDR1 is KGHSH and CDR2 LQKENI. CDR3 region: CASSEQASGTEAFF. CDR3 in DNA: TGTGCCAGCTCGGAACAGGCGTCGGGAACTGAAGCTTTCTTT.

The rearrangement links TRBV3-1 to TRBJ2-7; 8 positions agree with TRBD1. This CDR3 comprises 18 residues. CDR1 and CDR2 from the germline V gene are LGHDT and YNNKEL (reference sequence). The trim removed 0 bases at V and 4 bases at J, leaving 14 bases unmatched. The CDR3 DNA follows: TGTGCCAGCAGCCAAGAACGGACAGGGCTCGTTGGTTCTTACGAGCAGTACTTC. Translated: CASSQERTGLVGSYEQYF.

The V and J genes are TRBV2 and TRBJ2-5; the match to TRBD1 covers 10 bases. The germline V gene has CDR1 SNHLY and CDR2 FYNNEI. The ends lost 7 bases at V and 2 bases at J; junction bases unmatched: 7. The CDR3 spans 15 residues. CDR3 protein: CASTNRDRGQETQYF. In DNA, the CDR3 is TGTGCCAGCACCAACCGGGACAGGGGACAAGAGACCCAGTACTTC.